This TCR beta chain was found in a study of technical replicates of blood from a handful of donors. The repertoire was sequenced with immunoSEQ multiplex PCR; TCRdb's copy has only in-frame clones and lacks some. Here the sample spans some 100,000 clones, roughly 95% being singletons. V lost 0 bases, J lost 7 bases, and 18 bases lay in between. The CDR3 spans 16 residues. Germline values: CDR1 MGHRA, CDR2 YSYEKL. The TCR sequence derives from a human donor in good health. The sequencing sample was made of T cells isolated from PBMCs. This sequence joins TRBV4-1 and TRBJ1-2; maybe TRBD1 (5 bases). The CDR3 loop is CASSQDLGQAGFGYTF. The CDR3 DNA follows: TGCGCCAGCAGCCAAGATCTCGGCCAGGCAGGGTTTGGCTACACCTTC.